This is a list of T cell receptor beta chains from one sample in a study of cytomegalovirus exposure and HLA in healthy donors. Sequencing was performed with immunoSEQ multiplex PCR; in TCRdb, only in-frame clones are kept and a portion is missing. The table records about 150,000 clones, more than 70% of them present only once. The sequencing sample was made of PBMCs. These receptors all stem from a man between 45 and 60 years old in good health and CMV-seropositive. CDR3s leave out the opening cysteine and the closing phenylalanine or tryptophan. Clone size is not always given. Where it is, it says once, few, many or a class for expanded clones.

j_gene,abundance,v_gene,CDR3aa
TRBJ1-4,-,TRBV18,ASSPSRTSGEKLF
TRBJ1-2,-,TRBV25-1,ASSVSGTSYGYT
TRBJ2-5,-,TRBV7-2,ASSLGPAGRQETQY
TRBJ2-7,-,TRBV6-5,ASSYNPNYEQY
TRBJ2-1,-,TRBV11-2,ASSTPRQGTRVDEQF
TRBJ2-6,-,TRBV5-4,ASSFKAGIRANVLT
TRBJ2-1,-,TRBV20-1,SASTYNEQF
-,-,TRBV29-1,SVVTSGSVYEQY
TRBJ1-2,-,TRBV5-4,ASSFGTGGEGNYGYT
TRBJ2-7,once,TRBV9,ASSPRQDVSYEQC
TRBJ1-3,-,TRBV10-3,AISLLGNTIY
TRBJ2-1,-,TRBV4-1,ASSQDRTGERYNEQF
TRBJ2-5,-,TRBV7-2,ASSPRPRETQY
TRBJ1-6,once,TRBV19,ASSTWQNNSPLH
-,few,TRBV9,ASSAGLAAYEQY
TRBJ1-1,-,TRBV7-9,SSSLWGSDTEAF
TRBJ1-2,-,TRBV18,ASSPQGDTNYGYT
TRBJ2-1,-,TRBV10-3,AISYLGLADNEQF
-,-,TRBV5-1,ASSKTSGNYEQY
TRBJ2-1,-,TRBV11-3,ASSLGGGVRSGDNEQF
TRBJ1-6,once,TRBV2,ASKGQGYSPLH
TRBJ1-1,-,TRBV6-4,ASSRDRETEAF
TRBJ2-1,-,TRBV2,ASSVQGLAYNEQF
TRBJ2-3,-,TRBV7-6,ASSLVGGGFTDTQY
TRBJ2-2,few,TRBV28,ASSPGGSGRAGELF
TRBJ2-3,-,TRBV10-2,ASSERQGRSTQY
TRBJ2-1,-,TRBV7-9,SSSPPSSYNEQF
TRBJ1-2,-,TRBV6-5,ASSRTGGSYGYT
TRBJ2-7,-,TRBV7-2,ASSPGLAVQLYEQY
TRBJ1-1,-,TRBV7-2,ASSSLRTGPPEAF
TRBJ1-1,-,TRBV27,ASSLSFRTRDTEAF
TRBJ1-1,-,TRBV11-2,ASSQYGGLLNTEAF
TRBJ1-5,-,TRBV27,ASSLSTQLNQPQH
TRBJ1-5,-,TRBV7-9,SSTSGVSNQPQH
TRBJ1-1,-,TRBV27,ASGGAGTQNTEAF